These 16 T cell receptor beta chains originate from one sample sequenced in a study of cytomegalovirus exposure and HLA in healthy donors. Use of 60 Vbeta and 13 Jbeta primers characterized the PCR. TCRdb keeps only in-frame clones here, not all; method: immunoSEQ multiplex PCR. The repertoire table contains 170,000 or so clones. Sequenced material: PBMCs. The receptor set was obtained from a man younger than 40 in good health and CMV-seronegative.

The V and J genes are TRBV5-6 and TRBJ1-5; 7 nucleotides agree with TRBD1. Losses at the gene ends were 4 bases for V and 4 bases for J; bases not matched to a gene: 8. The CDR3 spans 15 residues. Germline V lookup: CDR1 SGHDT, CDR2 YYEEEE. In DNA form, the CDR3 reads TGTGCCAGCAGCAGGAGACAGGGTGGGAATCAGCCCCAGCATTTT. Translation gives CASSRRQGGNQPQHF.

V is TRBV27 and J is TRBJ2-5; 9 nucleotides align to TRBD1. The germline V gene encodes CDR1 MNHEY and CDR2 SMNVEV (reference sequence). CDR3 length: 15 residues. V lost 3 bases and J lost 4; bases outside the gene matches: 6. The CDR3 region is CASSFPRDRAETQYF. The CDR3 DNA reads TGTGCCAGCAGTTTCCCCCGGGACAGGGCAGAGACCCAGTACTTC.

The CDR3 is CASSYSLSTDSYEQYF. CDR3 DNA sequence: TGTGCCAGCAGTTACTCGCTATCGACAGACTCCTACGAGCAGTACTTC. V gene TRBV6-5 combines with J gene TRBJ2-5; TRBD1 might be the D (5 bases). With the DNA end fitting TRBJ2-7 better, the J assignment may be wrong. This CDR3 comprises 16 residues. In germline, CDR1 is MNHEY, CDR2 SVGAGI.

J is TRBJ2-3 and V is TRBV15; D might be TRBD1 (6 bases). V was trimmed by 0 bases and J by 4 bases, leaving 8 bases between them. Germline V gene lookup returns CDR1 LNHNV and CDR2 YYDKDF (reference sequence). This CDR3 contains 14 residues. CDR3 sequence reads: CATSREQGPDTQYF. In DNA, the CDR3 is TGTGCCACCAGCAGAGAACAGGGACCAGATACGCAGTATTTT.

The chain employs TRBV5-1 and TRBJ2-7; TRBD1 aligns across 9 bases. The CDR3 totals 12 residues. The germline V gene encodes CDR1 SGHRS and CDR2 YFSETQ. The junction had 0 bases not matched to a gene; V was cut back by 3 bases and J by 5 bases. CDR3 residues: CASSWTGDEQYF. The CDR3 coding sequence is TGCGCCAGCAGCTGGACAGGGGACGAGCAGTACTTC.

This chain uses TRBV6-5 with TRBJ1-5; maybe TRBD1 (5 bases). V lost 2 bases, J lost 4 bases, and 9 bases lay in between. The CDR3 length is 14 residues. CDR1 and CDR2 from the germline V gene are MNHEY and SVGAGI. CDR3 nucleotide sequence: TGTGCCAGCAGTTACGGGGGGAGGAATCAGCCCCAGCATTTT. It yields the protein CASSYGGRNQPQHF.

CDR3 bases: TGTGCCAGCAGCTTAGTGAGCCAGGGTAGTTCTTACACCGGGGAGCTGTTTTTT. It translates to CASSLVSQGSSYTGELFF. The chain has TRBV7-6 and TRBJ2-2; D perhaps matches TRBD1 (5 bases). The CDR3 sequence is 18 residues long. Per germline, CDR1 SGHVS and CDR2 FNYEAQ. The germline V and J ends were trimmed by 1 base and 3 bases, with 18 bases remaining between them.

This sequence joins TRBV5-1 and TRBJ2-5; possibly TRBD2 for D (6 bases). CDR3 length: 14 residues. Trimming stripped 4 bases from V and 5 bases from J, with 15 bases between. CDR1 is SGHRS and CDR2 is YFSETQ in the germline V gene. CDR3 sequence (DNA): TGCGCCAGCAGCCACTATGGGGGAGGTGAGACCCAGTACTTC. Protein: CASSHYGGGETQYF.

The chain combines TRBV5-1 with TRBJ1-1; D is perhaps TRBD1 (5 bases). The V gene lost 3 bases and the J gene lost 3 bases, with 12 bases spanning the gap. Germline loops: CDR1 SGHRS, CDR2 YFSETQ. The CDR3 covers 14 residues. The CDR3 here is CASSWGGRDTEAFF. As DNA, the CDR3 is TGCGCCAGCAGCTGGGGGGGGAGAGACACTGAAGCTTTCTTT. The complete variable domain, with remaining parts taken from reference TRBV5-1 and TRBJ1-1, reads KAGVTQTPRYLIKTRGQQVTLSCSPISGHRSVSWYQQTPGQGLQFLFEYFSETQRNKGNFPGRFSGRQFSNSRSEMNVSTLELGDSALYLCASSWGGRDTEAFFGQGTRLTVV.

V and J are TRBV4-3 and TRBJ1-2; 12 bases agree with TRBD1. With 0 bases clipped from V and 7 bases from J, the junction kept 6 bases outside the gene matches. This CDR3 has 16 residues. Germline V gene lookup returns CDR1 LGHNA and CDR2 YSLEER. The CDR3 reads CASSQDWGQGAFGYTF. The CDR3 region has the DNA TGCGCCAGCAGCCAAGATTGGGGACAGGGGGCATTTGGCTACACCTTC.

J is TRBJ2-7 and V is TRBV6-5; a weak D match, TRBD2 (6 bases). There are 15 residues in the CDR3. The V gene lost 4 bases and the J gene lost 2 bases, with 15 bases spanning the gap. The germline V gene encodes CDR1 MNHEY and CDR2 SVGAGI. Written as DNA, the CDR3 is TGTGCCAGCAGTTCTCCGGGACTTTCCACCTACGAGCAGTACTTC. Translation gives CASSSPGLSTYEQYF.

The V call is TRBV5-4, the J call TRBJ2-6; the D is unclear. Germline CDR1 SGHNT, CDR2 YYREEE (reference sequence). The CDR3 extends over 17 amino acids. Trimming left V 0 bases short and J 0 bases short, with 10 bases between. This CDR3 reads CASSLGLGRSGANVLTF. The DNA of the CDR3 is TGTGCCAGCAGCTTGGGATTGGGCCGCTCTGGGGCCAACGTCCTGACTTTC.

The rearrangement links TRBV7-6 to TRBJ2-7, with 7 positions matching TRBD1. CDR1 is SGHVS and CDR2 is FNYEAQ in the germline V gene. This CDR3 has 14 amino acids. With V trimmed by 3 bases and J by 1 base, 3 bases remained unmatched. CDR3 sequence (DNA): TGTGCCAGCAGCTTTGACAGGGAATCCTACGAGCAGTACTTC. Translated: CASSFDRESYEQYF. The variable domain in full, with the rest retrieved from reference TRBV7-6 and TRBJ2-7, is GAGVSQSPRYKVTKRGQDVALRCDPISGHVSLYWYRQALGQGPEFLTYFNYEAQQDKSGLPNDRFSAERPEGSISTLTIQRTEQRDSAMYRCASSFDRESYEQYFGPGTRLTVT.

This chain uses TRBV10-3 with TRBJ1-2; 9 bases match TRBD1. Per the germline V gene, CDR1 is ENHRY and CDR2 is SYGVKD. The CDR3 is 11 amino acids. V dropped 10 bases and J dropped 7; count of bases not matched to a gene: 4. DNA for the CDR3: TGTGCCAACAGGGGGCTCGCTGGCTACACCTTC. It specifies CANRGLAGYTF.

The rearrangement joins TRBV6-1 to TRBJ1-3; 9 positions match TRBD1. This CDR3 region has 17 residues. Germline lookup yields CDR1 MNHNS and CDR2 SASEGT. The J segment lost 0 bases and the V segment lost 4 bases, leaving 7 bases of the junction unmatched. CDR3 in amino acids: CASSGGTGPLSGNTIYF. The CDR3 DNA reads TGTGCCAGCAGTGGGGGGACAGGGCCCCTCTCTGGAAACACCATATATTTT.

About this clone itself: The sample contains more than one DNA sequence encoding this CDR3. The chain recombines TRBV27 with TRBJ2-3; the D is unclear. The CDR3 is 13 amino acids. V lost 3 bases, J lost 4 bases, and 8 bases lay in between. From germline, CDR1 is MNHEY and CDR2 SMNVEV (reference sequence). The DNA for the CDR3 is TGTGCCAGCAGTTTGAATCGGGCAGATACGCAGTATTTT. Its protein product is CASSLNRADTQYF.